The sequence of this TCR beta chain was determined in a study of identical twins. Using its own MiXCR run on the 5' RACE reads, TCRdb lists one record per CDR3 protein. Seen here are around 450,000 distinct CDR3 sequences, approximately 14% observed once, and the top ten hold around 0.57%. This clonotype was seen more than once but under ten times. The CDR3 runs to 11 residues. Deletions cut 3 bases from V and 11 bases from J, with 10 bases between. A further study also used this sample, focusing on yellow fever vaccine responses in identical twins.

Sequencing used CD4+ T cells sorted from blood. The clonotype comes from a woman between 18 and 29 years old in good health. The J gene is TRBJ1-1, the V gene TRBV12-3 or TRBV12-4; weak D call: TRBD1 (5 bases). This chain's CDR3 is CASSLRGDAFF. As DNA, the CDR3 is TGTGCCAGCAGTTTGAGGGGTGACGCTTTCTTT.